This TCR beta chain was identified during a study of shared clonotypes between healthy human individuals. Study results and limitations: Memory subsets had estimated richness that was generally smaller than that of naive subsets. Investigators expected sequencing depth to affect clonotype sharing among donors.

V shed 5 bases and J shed 9 bases, with 14 bases lying between them. Germline V gives CDR1 SGHTA, CDR2 FQGTGA. This CDR3 is 13 amino acids long. Turning to this clone: The antigen is undetermined.

The authors loaded 150 to 250 ng DNA, around 30,000 T cell genomes, into sorted-subset replicate PCRs. Using immunoSEQ multiplex PCR, the repertoire was profiled, and TCRdb retains in-frame clones only, with some absent. Among 2 million to 2.5 million clones listed, approximately 90% were seen once. The receptor was derived from a man aged 18 to 29 in good health. Some clones in this sample may be carry-over from other donors' samples. The sample comprised naive CD4+ T cells from PBMCs. Subset described: CD45RA+ positively selected. The chain joins TRBV7-3 to TRBJ2-1, with a tentative D call TRBD2 (5 bases). Written as DNA, the CDR3 is TGTGCCAGCAGCCGCTCTAGCACCGGTGAGCAGTTCTTC. It codes for CASSRSSTGEQFF.